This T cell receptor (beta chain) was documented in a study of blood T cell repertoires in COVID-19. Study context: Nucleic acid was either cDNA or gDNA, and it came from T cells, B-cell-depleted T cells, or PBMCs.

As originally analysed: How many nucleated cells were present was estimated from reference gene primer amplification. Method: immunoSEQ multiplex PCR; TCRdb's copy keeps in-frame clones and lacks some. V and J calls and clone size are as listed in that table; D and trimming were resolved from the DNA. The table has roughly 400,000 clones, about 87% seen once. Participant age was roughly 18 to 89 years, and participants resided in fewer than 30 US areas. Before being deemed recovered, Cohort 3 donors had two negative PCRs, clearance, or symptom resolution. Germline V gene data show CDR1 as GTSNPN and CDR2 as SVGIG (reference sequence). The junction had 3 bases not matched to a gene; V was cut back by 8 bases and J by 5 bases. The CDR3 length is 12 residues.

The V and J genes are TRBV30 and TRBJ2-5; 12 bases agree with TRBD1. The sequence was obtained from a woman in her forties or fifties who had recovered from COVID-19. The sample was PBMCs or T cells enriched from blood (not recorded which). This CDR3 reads CAGDRGPETQYF. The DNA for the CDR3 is TGTGCCGGGGACAGGGGGCCGGAGACCCAGTACTTC.